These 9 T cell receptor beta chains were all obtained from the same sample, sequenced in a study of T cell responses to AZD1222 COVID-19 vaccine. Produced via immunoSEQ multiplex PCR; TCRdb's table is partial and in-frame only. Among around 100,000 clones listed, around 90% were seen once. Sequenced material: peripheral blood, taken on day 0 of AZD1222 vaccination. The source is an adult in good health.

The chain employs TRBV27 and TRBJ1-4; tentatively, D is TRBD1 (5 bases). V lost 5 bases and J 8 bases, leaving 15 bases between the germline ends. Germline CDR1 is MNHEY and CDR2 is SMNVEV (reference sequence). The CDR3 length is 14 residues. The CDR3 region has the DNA TGTGCCAGCAGTAGTGGGGGAGAGGGGGAAAAACTGTTTTTT. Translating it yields CASSSGGEGEKLFF.

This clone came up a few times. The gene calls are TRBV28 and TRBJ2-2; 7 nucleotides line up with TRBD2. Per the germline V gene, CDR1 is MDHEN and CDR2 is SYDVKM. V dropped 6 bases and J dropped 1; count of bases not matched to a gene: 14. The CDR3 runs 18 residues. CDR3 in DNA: TGTGCCAGCAGGGCCCTTGGGCGGGAGTTCCGGAACACCGGGGAGCTGTTTTTT. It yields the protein CASRALGREFRNTGELFF.

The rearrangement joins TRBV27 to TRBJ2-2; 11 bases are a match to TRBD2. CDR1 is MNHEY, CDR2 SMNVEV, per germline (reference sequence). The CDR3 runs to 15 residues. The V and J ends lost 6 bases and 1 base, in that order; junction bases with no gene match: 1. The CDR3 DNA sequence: TGTGCCAGCAGGCTAGCGGGGGGGAACACCGGGGAGCTGTTTTTT. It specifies CASRLAGGNTGELFF.

The CDR3 spells CASSKGQGGSYEQYF. CDR3 nucleotides: TGTGCCAGTAGCAAGGGACAGGGAGGCTCCTACGAGCAGTACTTC. The rearrangement uses TRBV19 and TRBJ2-7, with 9 bases aligning to TRBD1. V shed 6 bases and J 0 bases; nucleotides not matched to a gene: 6. This CDR3 region has 15 residues. CDR1 is LNHDA, CDR2 SQIVND, per germline (reference sequence). The full variable domain, rest sourced from reference TRBV19 and TRBJ2-7, is DGGITQSPKYLFRKEGQNVTLSCEQNLNHDAMYWYRQDPGQGLRLIYYSQIVNDFQKGDIAEGYSVSREKKESFPLTVTSAQKNPTAFYLCASSKGQGGSYEQYFGPGTRLTVT.

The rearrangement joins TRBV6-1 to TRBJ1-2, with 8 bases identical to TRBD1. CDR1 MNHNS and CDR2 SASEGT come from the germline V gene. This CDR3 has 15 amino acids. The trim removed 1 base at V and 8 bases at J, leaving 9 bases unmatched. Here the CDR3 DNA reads TGTGCCAGCAGTGAAGACCCCGACAGGGGAGGCGGCTACACCTTC. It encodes CASSEDPDRGGGYTF.

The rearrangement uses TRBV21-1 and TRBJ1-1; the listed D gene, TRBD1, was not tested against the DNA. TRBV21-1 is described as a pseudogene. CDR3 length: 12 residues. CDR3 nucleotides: TGTGCCAGCGTCGCAGGGGACACTGAAGCTTTCTTT. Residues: CASVAGDTEAFF.

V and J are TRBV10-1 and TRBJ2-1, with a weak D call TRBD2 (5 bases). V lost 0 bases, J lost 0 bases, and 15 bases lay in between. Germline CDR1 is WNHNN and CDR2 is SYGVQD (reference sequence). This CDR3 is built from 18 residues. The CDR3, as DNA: TGCGCCAGCAGTGAGTCTATTGGACTTGAAAACTCCTACAATGAGCAGTTCTTC. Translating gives CASSESIGLENSYNEQFF.

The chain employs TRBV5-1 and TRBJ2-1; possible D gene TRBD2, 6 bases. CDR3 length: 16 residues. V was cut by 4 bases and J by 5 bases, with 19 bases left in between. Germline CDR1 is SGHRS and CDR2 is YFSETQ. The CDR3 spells CASSIGLTQPDNEQFF. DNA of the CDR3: TGCGCCAGCAGCATAGGACTAACTCAGCCCGACAATGAGCAGTTCTTC.

CDR3 coding DNA: TGTGCCACCAGCAGAGTTGCGGCTGGGGCCAACGTCCTGACTTTC. Translated: CATSRVAAGANVLTF. The V gene is TRBV15, the J gene TRBJ2-6; D not resolved. The V gene lost 1 base and the J gene lost 2 bases, with 6 bases spanning the gap. The germline V gene has CDR1 LNHNV and CDR2 YYDKDF (reference sequence). CDR3 size: 15 residues.